This passage covers 22 T cell receptor beta chains from one sample sequenced in a study of radiotherapy plus CTLA-4 blockade in lung cancer. TCRdb keeps only in-frame clones here, not all; method: immunoSEQ multiplex PCR. The sample lists over 95,000 clones, roughly 74% occurring once. Sequencing used peripheral blood, obtained from a patient treated with radiotherapy plus ipilimumab. The receptor source for this set is a human donor with non-small cell lung cancer who had a partial response to radiotherapy plus ipilimumab. Some clones in this sample may be carry-over from other donors' samples.

This rearrangement joins TRBV18 to TRBJ1-2; no clear D gene. The ends were cut back, 6 bases at V and 5 bases at J, with 13 bases in the middle. The germline V gene encodes CDR1 KGHSH and CDR2 LQKENI. This CDR3 has 13 residues. This CDR3 reads CASSNNKEYGYTF. For the CDR3, the DNA is TGTGCCAGCTCTAACAACAAGGAGTATGGCTACACCTTC.

The chain uses TRBV5-4 and TRBJ2-1; D may be TRBD1 (5 bases). V was clipped by 4 bases and J by 5 bases, with 19 bases between them. Germline values: CDR1 SGHNT, CDR2 YYREEE (reference sequence). The CDR3 is made up of 16 amino acids. The CDR3 loop is CASSPSDTQRNNEQFF. The CDR3 DNA reads as TGTGCCAGCAGCCCGTCGGACACGCAACGGAACAATGAGCAGTTCTTC.

This chain connects TRBV18 to TRBJ2-5; 8 bases align to TRBD1. The germline gives CDR1 KGHSH, CDR2 LQKENI. This CDR3 is 16 amino acids long. J was trimmed by 4 bases and V by 4 bases; bases with no gene match: 11. The CDR3 here is CASSRSSAGGGETQYF. CDR3 sequence (DNA): TGTGCCAGCTCACGGTCCTCGGCAGGGGGCGGAGAGACCCAGTACTTC.

The rearrangement links TRBV4-1 to TRBJ2-7; D is ambiguous. With 1 base removed from V and 4 bases from J, the gap between germline ends came to 8 bases. Germline CDR1 reads MGHRA; CDR2 reads YSYEKL. The CDR3 consists of 13 residues. The CDR3 spells CASSQVENYEQYF. CDR3 nucleotide sequence: TGCGCCAGCAGCCAAGTGGAGAATTACGAGCAGTACTTC.

This clone was observed a few times. The chain joins TRBV28 to TRBJ1-4; D is unclear. The CDR3 sequence is 12 residues long. Germline lookup yields CDR1 MDHEN and CDR2 SYDVKM. The germline V and J ends were trimmed by 6 bases and 10 bases, with 12 bases remaining between them. The CDR3 DNA follows: TGTGCCAGCAGCTATCGCCGGGGAAAACTGTTTTTT. Translated: CASSYRRGKLFF.

This clone is a singleton in its sample. The chain couples TRBV5-4 to TRBJ2-1; 11 bases are shared with TRBD2. The germline V gene has CDR1 SGHNT and CDR2 YYREEE (reference sequence). CDR3 length: 15 amino acids. Trimming removed 10 bases from V and 7 bases from J; junction bases left unmatched: 13. The CDR3 protein is CAGASGGPLGNEQFF. The CDR3 coding sequence is TGTGCCGGGGCTAGCGGGGGGCCCCTGGGAAATGAGCAGTTCTTC.

This chain links TRBV7-9 with TRBJ1-6; D uncertain. Trimming stripped 4 bases from V and 4 bases from J, with 11 bases between. Germline loops: CDR1 SEHNR, CDR2 FQNEAQ (reference sequence). This CDR3 spans 15 amino acids. CDR3 in amino acids: CASSSTGGYNSPLHF. CDR3 sequence (DNA): TGTGCCAGCAGCTCTACGGGAGGTTATAATTCACCCCTCCACTTT.

This rearrangement joins TRBV7-8 to TRBJ1-1, with D possibly being TRBD1 (6 bases). Trimming left V 4 bases short and J 5 bases short, with 17 bases between. There are 15 residues in the CDR3. Germline loops: CDR1 SGHVS, CDR2 FQNEAQ. The chain's CDR3 is CASSSEQGSRTEAFF. Here the CDR3 DNA reads TGTGCCAGCAGCTCTGAGCAGGGGTCCCGGACTGAAGCTTTCTTT.

V is TRBV19 and J is TRBJ1-4; TRBD1 matches 9 bases. CDR3 length equals 11 residues. Germline CDR1 is LNHDA and CDR2 is SQIVND (reference sequence). With V trimmed by 7 bases and J by 16 bases, 7 bases remained unmatched. In DNA, the CDR3 is TGTGCCAGTACCTTCAGGGACAGGGAGTTTTTT. This sequence encodes CASTFRDREFF. The variable domain in full, with the rest retrieved from reference TRBV19 and TRBJ1-4, is DGGITQSPKYLFRKEGQNVTLSCEQNLNHDAMYWYRQDPGQGLRLIYYSQIVNDFQKGDIAEGYSVSREKKESFPLTVTSAQKNPTAFYLCASTFRDREFFGSGTQLSVL.

The chain joins TRBV7-9 to TRBJ2-5, with a tentative D call TRBD1 (5 bases). The germline gives CDR1 SEHNR, CDR2 FQNEAQ (reference sequence). The length of the CDR3 is 17 residues. V was trimmed by 7 bases and J by 1 base, leaving 22 bases between them. The CDR3 DNA reads as TGTGCCAGCAAGGTAGTAGTAAGGACACATCTCCAAGAGACCCAGTACTTC. This translates into CASKVVVRTHLQETQYF.

The chain uses TRBV13 and TRBJ2-1, with a tentative D call TRBD2 (6 bases). In germline, CDR1 is PRHDT, CDR2 FYEKMQ (reference sequence). Trimming removed 3 bases from V and 5 bases from J, with 11 bases in between. This CDR3 has 14 amino acids. The DNA for the CDR3 is TGTGCCAGCAGCTTCGGGAGTCGGCACAATGAGCAGTTCTTC. Amino acids: CASSFGSRHNEQFF.

For the CDR3, the DNA is TGTGCCAGCTCACAAGGACGGGAACTTGGCTACACCTTC. Translating gives CASSQGRELGYTF. This chain joins TRBV18 and TRBJ1-2, with unresolved D. The CDR3 runs to 13 residues. CDR1 KGHSH and CDR2 LQKENI come from the germline V gene. V dropped 4 bases and J dropped 7 bases, with 13 bases sitting between them. Supplemented by reference TRBV18 and TRBJ1-2, the full variable domain reads NAGVMQNPRHLVRRRGQEARLRCSPMKGHSHVYWYRQLPEEGLKFMVYLQKENIIDESGMPKERFSAEFPKEGPSILRIQQVVRGDSAAYFCASSQGRELGYTFGSGTRLTVV.

CDR3 nucleotide sequence: TGTGCCAGCAGCTTAGTACGAGGACAAGAGACCCAGTACTTC. Protein sequence: CASSLVRGQETQYF. This chain joins TRBV11-2 and TRBJ2-5; D is unclear. The CDR3 runs to 14 residues. Trimming took off 1 base at V and 2 bases at J, with 8 bases between the two ends. Germline CDR1 is SGHAT and CDR2 is FQNNGV.

The chain carries TRBV4-2 and TRBJ2-3, with TRBD2 identical over 12 bases. This CDR3 is built from 15 residues. With 4 bases clipped from V and 6 bases from J, the junction kept 5 bases outside the gene matches. CDR1 is LGHNA, CDR2 YNFKEQ, per germline. The CDR3 DNA follows: TGTGCCAGCAGCCTACTAGCGGGGGGTGTCGATACGCAGTATTTT. This encodes CASSLLAGGVDTQYF.

There are a few counts of this clone. This sequence joins TRBV29-1 and TRBJ1-2; 10 nucleotides match TRBD1. Germline V lookup: CDR1 SQVTM, CDR2 ANQGSEA. This CDR3 spans 13 amino acids. The junction had 4 bases not matched to a gene; V was cut back by 5 bases and J by 4 bases. The DNA for the CDR3 is TGCAGCGTTCGACAGGGGGCTAGCTATGGCTACACCTTC. Its translation: CSVRQGASYGYTF.

The genes are TRBV7-3 and TRBJ2-1; 7 bases agree with TRBD2. V dropped 5 bases and J dropped 5; count of bases not matched to a gene: 9. Germline-derived CDR1 and CDR2 are SGHTA and FQGTGA. CDR3 length: 15 residues. This CDR3 reads CASSPRTSLDNEQFF. The CDR3 DNA sequence: TGTGCCAGCAGCCCCAGGACTAGTTTGGACAATGAGCAGTTCTTC. The variable domain in full, with the rest retrieved from reference TRBV7-3 and TRBJ2-1, is GAGVSQTPSNKVTEKGKYVELRCDPISGHTALYWYRQSLGQGPEFLIYFQGTGAADDSGLPNDRFFAVRPEGSVSTLKIQRTERGDSAVYLCASSPRTSLDNEQFFGPGTRLTVL.

The rearrangement joins TRBV28 to TRBJ2-5, with 8 bases identical to TRBD1. V dropped 6 bases and J dropped 5; count of bases not matched to a gene: 8. The CDR3 totals 14 residues. Germline V lookup: CDR1 MDHEN, CDR2 SYDVKM. The CDR3 is CASRGGQGGETQYF. The CDR3 bases are TGTGCCAGCAGGGGTGGACAGGGTGGGGAGACCCAGTACTTC.

The V and J genes are TRBV11-3 and TRBJ1-1; D unclear. This CDR3 comprises 13 residues. Trimming removed 5 bases from V and 2 bases from J, with 9 bases in between. Germline CDR1 SGHNT, CDR2 YENEEA. The CDR3 region is CASSITANTEAFF. CDR3 bases: TGTGCCAGCAGCATTACTGCAAACACTGAAGCTTTCTTT.

V gene TRBV6-6 combines with J gene TRBJ2-1; 10 bases align to TRBD2. The length of the CDR3 is 14 residues. After removal of 10 bases from V and 4 bases from J, the junction contained 7 bases not matched to a gene. The V gene's germline CDR1 is MNHNY and CDR2 SVGAGI (reference sequence). The CDR3 here is CATRTSGVYNEQFF. CDR3 bases: TGTGCCACACGGACTAGCGGAGTTTACAATGAGCAGTTCTTC.

CDR3 region: CASSYKQGAANTGELFF. The CDR3 nucleotides read TGTGCCAGCAGTTATAAACAGGGGGCGGCGAACACCGGGGAGCTGTTTTTT. The chain is built from TRBV2 and TRBJ2-2, with 9 bases fitting TRBD1. V was pared by 5 bases and J by 0 bases, with 7 bases of the junction left unmatched. The length of the CDR3 is 17 residues. CDR1 and CDR2 from the germline V gene are SNHLY and FYNNEI.

Note on this clone: Lacking the conserved final phenylalanine or tryptophan, this CDR3 likely reflects a read error. The chain recombines TRBV7-2 with TRBJ2-4; 7 bases are a match to TRBD2. J was trimmed by 7 bases and V by 8 bases; bases with no gene match: 14. CDR3 length: 15 amino acids. The germline V gene has CDR1 SGHTA and CDR2 FQGNSA. The CDR3 here is CASLPGRGVGNIQYL. CDR3 coding DNA: TGTGCCAGCCTACCTGGACGGGGGGTAGGGAACATTCAGTACCTC.

This clone was picked up one time. The chain is built from TRBV7-9 and TRBJ2-1; no firm D call. Germline loops: CDR1 SEHNR, CDR2 FQNEAQ (reference sequence). With 1 base removed from V and 3 bases from J, the gap between germline ends came to 10 bases. The CDR3 is 15 residues long. DNA for the CDR3: TGTGCCAGCAGCTTAGACTCGGGTAACTACAATGAGCAGTTCTTC. Protein product: CASSLDSGNYNEQFF.